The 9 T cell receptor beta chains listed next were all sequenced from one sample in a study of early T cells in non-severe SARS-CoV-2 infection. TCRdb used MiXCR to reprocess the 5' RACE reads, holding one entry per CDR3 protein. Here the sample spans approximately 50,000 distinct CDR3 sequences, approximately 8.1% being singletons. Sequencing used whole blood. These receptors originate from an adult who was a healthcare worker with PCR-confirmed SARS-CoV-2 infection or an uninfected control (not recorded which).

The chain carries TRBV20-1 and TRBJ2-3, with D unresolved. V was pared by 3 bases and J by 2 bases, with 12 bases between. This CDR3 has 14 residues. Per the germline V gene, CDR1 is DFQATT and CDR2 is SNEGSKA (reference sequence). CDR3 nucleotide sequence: TGCAGTGCTAGTCCCTGGGCCGACACAGATACGCAGTATTTT. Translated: CSASPWADTDTQYF.

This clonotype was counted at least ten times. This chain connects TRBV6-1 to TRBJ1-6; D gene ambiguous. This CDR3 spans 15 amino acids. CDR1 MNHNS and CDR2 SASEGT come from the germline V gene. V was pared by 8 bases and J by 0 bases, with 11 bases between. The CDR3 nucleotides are TGTGCCAGCGTGTACGGTAGCTCCTATAATTCACCCCTCCACTTT. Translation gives CASVYGSSYNSPLHF.

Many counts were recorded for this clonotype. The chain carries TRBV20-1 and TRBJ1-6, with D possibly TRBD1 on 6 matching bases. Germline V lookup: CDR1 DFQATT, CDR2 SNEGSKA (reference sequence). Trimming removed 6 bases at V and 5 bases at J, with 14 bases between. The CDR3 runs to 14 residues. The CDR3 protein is CSAGTLSDNSPLHF. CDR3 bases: TGCAGTGCCGGGACATTGTCCGATAATTCACCCCTCCACTTT.

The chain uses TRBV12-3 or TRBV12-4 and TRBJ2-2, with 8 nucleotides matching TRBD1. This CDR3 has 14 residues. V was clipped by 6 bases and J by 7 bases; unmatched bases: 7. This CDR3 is CASSLQGAGGELFF. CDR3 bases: TGTGCCAGCAGCCTTCAGGGGGCTGGCGGGGAGCTGTTTTTT.

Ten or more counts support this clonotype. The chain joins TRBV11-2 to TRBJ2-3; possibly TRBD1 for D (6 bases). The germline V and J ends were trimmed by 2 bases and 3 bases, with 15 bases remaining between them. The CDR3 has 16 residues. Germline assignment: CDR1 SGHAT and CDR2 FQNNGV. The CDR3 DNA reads TGTGCCAGCAGCTTAATGGGGGCCGGGTTGACAGATACGCAGTATTTT. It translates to CASSLMGAGLTDTQYF.

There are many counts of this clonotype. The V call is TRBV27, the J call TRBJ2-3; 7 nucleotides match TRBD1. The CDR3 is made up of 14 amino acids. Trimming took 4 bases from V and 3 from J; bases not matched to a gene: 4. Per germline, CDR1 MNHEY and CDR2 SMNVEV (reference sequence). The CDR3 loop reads CASSSRQGTDTQYF. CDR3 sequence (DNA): TGTGCCAGCAGTTCTCGACAGGGAACAGATACGCAGTATTTT.

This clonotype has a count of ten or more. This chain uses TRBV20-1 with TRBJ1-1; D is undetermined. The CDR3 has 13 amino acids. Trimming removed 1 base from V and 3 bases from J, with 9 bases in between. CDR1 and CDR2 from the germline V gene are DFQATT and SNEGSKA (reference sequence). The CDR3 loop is CSARGQMDTEAFF. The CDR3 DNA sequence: TGCAGTGCTAGAGGGCAGATGGACACTGAAGCTTTCTTT.

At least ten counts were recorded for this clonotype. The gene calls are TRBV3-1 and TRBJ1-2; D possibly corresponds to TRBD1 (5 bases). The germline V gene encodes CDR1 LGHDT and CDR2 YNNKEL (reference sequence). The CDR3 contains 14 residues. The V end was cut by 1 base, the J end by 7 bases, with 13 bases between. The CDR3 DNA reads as TGTGCCAGCAGCCAAGTTCTGGGGCCTGTTGGCTACACCTTC. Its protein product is CASSQVLGPVGYTF.

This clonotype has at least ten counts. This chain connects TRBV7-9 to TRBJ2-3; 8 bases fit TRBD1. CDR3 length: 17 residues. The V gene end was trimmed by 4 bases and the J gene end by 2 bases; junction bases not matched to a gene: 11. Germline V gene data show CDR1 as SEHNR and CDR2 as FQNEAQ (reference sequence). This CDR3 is CASSYPRTGISTDTQYF. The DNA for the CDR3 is TGTGCCAGCAGCTACCCCCGGACAGGGATTTCCACAGATACGCAGTATTTT.